Listed below are T cell receptor beta chains from one sample, sequenced in a study of breast tumors, draining lymph nodes, adjacent tissues. MiXCR was run by TCRdb on the multiplex PCR reads, yielding one entry per CDR3 protein. Here the sample spans approximately 170,000 distinct CDR3 sequences, approximately 30% being singletons. The sample taken for sequencing was axillary lymph node tissue. The receptor set was obtained from a female donor with breast cancer. Some clones in this sample may be carry-over from other donors' samples. The CDR3 runs from the conserved cysteine through the conserved F or W. The D gene is left open where the match is weak. Clone size is stated in some rows and not others, as once, few, many or a class when expanded.

TRBJ2-7 | many | TRBV5-6 | - | TGTGCCAGCGGCCCGGTGGGTTCCTACGAGCAGTACTTC | CASGPVGSYEQYF
TRBJ2-3 | many | TRBV29-1 | TRBD2 | TGCAGCCTTCGTAGAGCGGGACGCACAGATACGCAGTATTTT | CSLRRAGRTDTQYF
TRBJ2-5 | many | TRBV11-3 | - | TGTGCCAGTAAAACTGAAGAGACCCAGTACTTC | CASKTEETQYF
TRBJ2-3 | many | TRBV7-6 | - | TGTGCCAGCAGCTACACCGGGGTAGGGGGGACGCAGTATTTT | CASSYTGVGGTQYF
TRBJ2-2 | many | TRBV5-1 | - | TGCGCCAGCAGCGTAGGGGGGGCCGACTATTACACCGGGGAGCTGTTTTTT | CASSVGGADYYTGELFF
TRBJ2-7 | few | TRBV6-2/TRBV6-3 | - | TGTGCCAGCAGTCATGGGAGAAATCGCGAGCAGTACTTC | CASSHGRNREQYF
TRBJ2-7 | - | TRBV27 | TRBD1 | TGTGCCAGCAGTTTCAAAGGACAGGGGAACTCCTACGAGCAGTACTTC | CASSFKGQGNSYEQYF
TRBJ1-5 | many | TRBV20-1 | - | TGCAGTGTTCTAGGTCCAGGCCCGAAAAATCAGCCCCAGCATTTT | CSVLGPGPKNQPQHF
TRBJ2-4 | - | TRBV19 | TRBD1 | TGTGCCAGTAGTCACAGGGGTGCCAAAAACATTCAGTACTTC | CASSHRGAKNIQYF
TRBJ2-5 | - | TRBV12-3/TRBV12-4 | TRBD2 | TGTGCCAGCAGTTTAATAACAGCAGGGAGGGTCGAGCAAGAGACCCAGTACTTC | CASSLITAGRVEQETQYF
TRBJ1-1 | - | TRBV5-1 | TRBD1 | TGCGCCAGCAGCATTGGACAGGGATGGACTGAAGCTTTCTTT | CASSIGQGWTEAFF
TRBJ2-5 | many | TRBV20-1 | TRBD2 | TGCAGTGCTCGTCGACTAGCCGGCCAGGAGACCCAGTACTTC | CSARRLAGQETQYF
TRBJ1-1 | - | TRBV15 | - | TGTGCCACCAGCAGTCCTTACAGGGATTGGAACACTGAAGCTTTCTTT | CATSSPYRDWNTEAFF
TRBJ2-3 | - | TRBV12-3/TRBV12-4 | TRBD1 | TGTGCCAGCTCTGCGACAGGGGTGGGGGGAGGAACAGATACGCAGTATTTT | CASSATGVGGGTDTQYF
TRBJ2-3 | - | TRBV15 | - | TGTGCCACCAGCAGCGTAGGGGGCACAGATACGCAGTATTTT | CATSSVGGTDTQYF
TRBJ2-2 | - | TRBV7-8 | - | TGTGCCAGCAGCTTCCCCCCCCAGGGCTGTGCGAACACCGGGGAGCTGTTTTTT | CASSFPPQGCANTGELFF
TRBJ2-2 | many | TRBV6-5 | - | TGTGCCAGCAGTTACCGGACAGACTCCGCGAACACCGGGGAGCTGTTTTTT | CASSYRTDSANTGELFF
TRBJ2-7 | - | TRBV27 | TRBD2 | TGTGCCAGCAGTTTATCCCCTACTAGCGGGAGTTACGAGCAGTACTTC | CASSLSPTSGSYEQYF
TRBJ2-7 | - | TRBV3-1 | - | TGTGCCAGCAGCCAAGAGACTACCGGGGCTTTATCCTACGAGCAGTACTTC | CASSQETTGALSYEQYF
TRBJ2-5 | many | TRBV12-3/TRBV12-4 | TRBD1 | TGTGCCAGCAGCATAGACAGGGTAGGGACCCAGTACTTC | CASSIDRVGTQYF
TRBJ2-1 | many | TRBV6-6 | TRBD1 | TGTGCCAGCAGTTACTCAGTAGGGACAGGGGTCTCGGATGAGCAGTTCTTC | CASSYSVGTGVSDEQFF
TRBJ2-6 | - | TRBV7-8 | - | TGTGCCAGCAGCCCAACTACGGACGGGAACACCGGGGCCAACGTCCTGACTTTC | CASSPTTDGNTGANVLTF
TRBJ1-6 | many | TRBV7-2 | - | TGTGCCAGCAGCCCCCGCGGTTCTTATTCACCCCTCCACTTT | CASSPRGSYSPLHF
TRBJ2-3 | many | TRBV7-2 | - | TGTGCCAGCAGCTTCTCTTATCTCACAGATACGCAGTATTTT | CASSFSYLTDTQYF
TRBJ2-7 | many | TRBV6-6 | - | TGTGCCAGCAGTGTCGACGGGTTCTACGAGCAGTACTTC | CASSVDGFYEQYF
TRBJ2-1 | - | TRBV11-1 | - | TGTGCCAGCAGCCGTACTAGGGGGTCGGGATACAATGAGCAGTTCTTC | CASSRTRGSGYNEQFF
TRBJ2-5 | - | TRBV7-2 | TRBD1 | TGTGCCAGCAGCTTCCGACAGGGGGATGGGACTACCCAGTACTTC | CASSFRQGDGTTQYF
TRBJ2-2 | - | TRBV20-1 | - | TGCAGTGCTAGAGAGGGACTGGCGAACACCGGGGAGCTGTCTTGG | CSAREGLANTGELSW
TRBJ1-2 | many | TRBV20-1 | TRBD1 | TGCAGTGTAGCAGGGGGCGCGGGGTCTAGTGGCTACACCTTC | CSVAGGAGSSGYTF
TRBJ2-1 | many | TRBV20-1 | - | TGCAGTGCTAGAAACAGGAGCTCCTACAATGAGCAGTTCTTC | CSARNRSSYNEQFF
TRBJ1-2 | - | TRBV12-5 | - | TGTGCTAGTGGTTTAGAAGGGGCTGGCTACACCTTC | CASGLEGAGYTF
TRBJ2-3 | many | TRBV6-5 | TRBD1 | TGTGCCAGCAGTTACCGGGACAGAAGCACAGATACGCAGTATTTT | CASSYRDRSTDTQYF
TRBJ2-7 | many | TRBV9 | - | TGTGCCAGCGGAAACGAGCAGTACTTC | CASGNEQYF
TRBJ1-6 | - | TRBV2 | - | TGTGCCAGCAGTGAATTTCTAGCGGGGGGGCCAAACCGGGACCTATCCCCCCTCCACTTT | CASSEFLAGGPNRDLSPLHF
TRBJ2-5 | few | TRBV7-2 | TRBD2 | TGTGCCAGCAGCTTACGGTTTGATAGCGGGGGTAAAGAGCCCCAGTACTTC | CASSLRFDSGGKEPQYF
TRBJ2-6 | many | TRBV7-2 | - | TGTGCCAGCAGCTTTGCTGGGGCCAACGTCCTGACTTTC | CASSFAGANVLTF
TRBJ1-3 | - | TRBV4-1 | - | TGCGCCAGCAGCCGATCTAACACCATATATTTT | CASSRSNTIYF
TRBJ1-2 | - | TRBV7-9 | TRBD1 | TGTGCCAGCAGCCCAGGACAGGGTCCCCCCATCAATGGCTGCACCTTC | CASSPGQGPPINGCTF